A selection of T cell receptor beta chains follows, all from one sample in a study of control samples from healthy donors and cancer patients. The table came from immunoSEQ multiplex PCR; TCRdb's copy has only in-frame clones and leaves some out. The profile shows 190,000 or so clones, over 85% of them singletons. Sequenced: blood. The receptor source for this set is a man younger than 35 in good health. Each CDR3 is given with its conserved first and last residue. Fields, in order: clone size, J gene, V gene, D gene, CDR3 DNA, CDR3 protein. A D gene is named only where the DNA matches it firmly. The size field is filled for only some rows; it gives once, few, many or a size class.

few TRBJ2-1 TRBV5-1 TRBD1 TGCGCCAGCGGTCAGACAGGGTCCTACAATGAGCAGTTCTTC CASGQTGSYNEQFF
once TRBJ2-1 TRBV7-8 TRBD1 TGTGCCAGCAGCGTGAACAGGGGGCAGACCTACAATGAGCAGTTCTTC CASSVNRGQTYNEQFF
. TRBJ2-1 TRBV10-2 . TGCGCCAGCAGTGGGCCAGGCTCTTACAATGAGCAGTTCTTC CASSGPGSYNEQFF
. TRBJ2-5 TRBV4-1 . TGCGCCAGCAGCCAAGACGGGGCGTTTAAGGAGACCCAGTACTTC CASSQDGAFKETQYF
. TRBJ2-3 TRBV19 TRBD2 TGTGCCAGTAGATCGTCACTAGCGGGGGACACAGATACGCAGTATTTT CASRSSLAGDTDTQYF
. TRBJ1-5 TRBV6-5 TRBD1 TGTGCCAGCAGCCGACAGGGGGATAGCAATCAGCCCCAGCATTTT CASSRQGDSNQPQHF
. TRBJ2-7 TRBV18 . TGTGCCAGCTCACCACAGTCGGGGTTCGAGCAGTACTTC CASSPQSGFEQYF
. TRBJ2-3 TRBV4-1 . TGCGCCAGCAGCTCTAGCACAGATACGCAGTATTTT CASSSSTDTQYF
. TRBJ2-7 TRBV7-9 . TGTGCCAGCAGCTCAAGTGGGGGGTACTACGAGCAGTACTTC CASSSSGGYYEQYF
. TRBJ2-7 TRBV5-1 TRBD1 TGCGCCAGCAGCTTGGCCGGGGGACAGGGGCGCCCCTACGAGCAGTACTTC CASSLAGGQGRPYEQYF
. TRBJ1-5 TRBV5-4 . TGTGCCAGCAGCTTGGACCGGGATCAGCCCCAGCATTTT CASSLDRDQPQHF
. TRBJ2-2 TRBV5-5 . TGTGCCAGCAGGGAGGGATTAGGGAACACCGGGGAGCTGTTTTTT CASREGLGNTGELFF
. TRBJ2-1 TRBV19 TRBD1 TGTGCCAGTAGCAGGACAGGGGGCCTCTACAATGAGCAGTTCTTC CASSRTGGLYNEQFF
. TRBJ1-6 TRBV5-5 . TGTGCCAGCAGCTTGGAAGTGAATTCACCCCTCCACTTT CASSLEVNSPLHF
. TRBJ2-4 TRBV6-5 TRBD1 TGTGCCAGCAGCGACAGGGTAGCTTCCAAAAACATTCAGTACTTC CASSDRVASKNIQYF
. TRBJ2-1 TRBV29-1 TRBD1 TGCAGCGTTATAATACCGGGACAGGGCTACAATGAGCAGTTCTTC CSVIIPGQGYNEQFF
once TRBJ1-4 TRBV7-8 . TGTGCCAGCAGCTCATTAAGCCGAGGGGGGTTCAATGAAAAACTGTTTTTT CASSSLSRGGFNEKLFF
few TRBJ2-7 TRBV12-3/TRBV12-4 TRBD2 TGTGCCAGCAGGTCGGCGGGGGCCTACGAGCAGTACTTC CASRSAGAYEQYF
. TRBJ1-6 TRBV2 . TGTGCCAGCAGTGCATCCAGTTTGTCTCCATCCCTCCACTTT CASSASSLSPSLHF
once TRBJ1-1 TRBV12-3/TRBV12-4 . TGTGCCAGCAGTTCGTTCCCTGAAGCTTTCTTT CASSSFPEAFF
. TRBJ2-5 TRBV13 . TGTGCCAGCAGCTGGGGGGGGGCCCAAGAGACCCAGTACTTC CASSWGGAQETQYF
. TRBJ1-2 TRBV18 . TGTGCCAGCTCACCAGGGAAGGGCCGGCGTGGCTACACCTTC CASSPGKGRRGYTF
. TRBJ2-7 TRBV12-3/TRBV12-4 . TGTGCCAGCAGTAGGATCCTACCGGGGGAGCAGTACTTC CASSRILPGEQYF
. TRBJ1-2 TRBV11-2 . TGTGCCAGCAGCTCCTCGGACAAGGCCACTTTACGAGGCTACACCTTC CASSSSDKATLRGYTF
. TRBJ1-4 TRBV24-1 . TGTGCCACCAGTGATGCAGGGCGGGCTGAAAAACTGTTTTTT CATSDAGRAEKLFF
. TRBJ1-2 TRBV2 TRBD1 TGTGCCAGCAGTGATGATGGCAGGGGGCCAGATGGCTACACCTTC CASSDDGRGPDGYTF
. TRBJ2-7 TRBV7-2 . TGTGCCAGCAGCTTAGCTAGAGGCAGCTCCTACGAGCAGTACTTC CASSLARGSSYEQYF
. TRBJ2-1 TRBV5-1 . TGCGCCAGCAGCTTGCAAGCGAATGAGCAGTTCTTC CASSLQANEQFF
. TRBJ1-3 TRBV2 . TGTGCCAGCAGTGATTTTGCAGGGGCAACCGGAAACACCATATATTTT CASSDFAGATGNTIYF
. TRBJ2-3 TRBV24-1 TRBD1 TGTGCCACCAGTGATTTGGACAGGGGGGGACTGTGGTGGCAGTATTTT CATSDLDRGGLWWQYF
. TRBJ2-3 TRBV2 . TGTGCCAGCAATAATCGTCAGGGAGCAGATACGCAGTATTTT CASNNRQGADTQYF